Listed here are 4 T cell receptor beta chains from one sample, sequenced in a study of blood T cell repertoires in COVID-19. Repertoires were generated with immunoSEQ multiplex PCR, while TCRdb's copy carries only in-frame clones and drops some. Of 180,000 or so clones listed, 86% are singletons. The sample taken for sequencing was peripheral blood. The receptors shown here come from a young man with acute or convalescent COVID-19.

The chain combines TRBV12-3 or TRBV12-4 with TRBJ2-1; a weak D match, TRBD1 (5 bases). The CDR3 runs 12 residues. The V end lost 5 bases, the J end lost 9 bases, and 11 bases lay between the germline ends. For the CDR3, the DNA is TGTGCCAGCAGTCGCAGGGTAGGTGAGCAGTTCTTC. It translates to CASSRRVGEQFF.

The chain employs TRBV7-9 and TRBJ1-4, with TRBD1 identical over 7 bases. Looked up from germline, CDR1 is SEHNR and CDR2 is FQNEAQ (reference sequence). This CDR3 contains 13 residues. V lost 5 bases and J lost 7; bases outside the gene matches: 4. CDR3 sequence reads: CASSAGTVEKLFF. The CDR3 region has the DNA TGTGCCAGCAGCGCAGGGACAGTTGAAAAACTGTTTTTT.

The chain is built from TRBV19 and TRBJ2-2, with D maybe TRBD2 (5 bases). Trimming pared 5 bases from V and 4 bases from J, leaving 8 bases between. Germline values: CDR1 LNHDA, CDR2 SQIVND (reference sequence). The CDR3 covers 13 residues. The CDR3 reads CASSRGSTGELFF. The CDR3 region has the DNA TGTGCCAGTAGTCGGGGTAGCACCGGGGAGCTGTTTTTT.

The CDR3 sequence is CASSLEAGSTDTQYF. The CDR3 region has the DNA TGTGCCAGCAGCCTGGAGGCAGGTAGCACAGATACGCAGTATTTT. The chain links TRBV6-4 to TRBJ2-3; maybe TRBD2 (5 bases). This CDR3 comprises 15 residues. The V end lost 6 bases, the J end lost 0 bases, and 13 bases lay between the germline ends. Germline values: CDR1 MRHNA, CDR2 SNTAGT.